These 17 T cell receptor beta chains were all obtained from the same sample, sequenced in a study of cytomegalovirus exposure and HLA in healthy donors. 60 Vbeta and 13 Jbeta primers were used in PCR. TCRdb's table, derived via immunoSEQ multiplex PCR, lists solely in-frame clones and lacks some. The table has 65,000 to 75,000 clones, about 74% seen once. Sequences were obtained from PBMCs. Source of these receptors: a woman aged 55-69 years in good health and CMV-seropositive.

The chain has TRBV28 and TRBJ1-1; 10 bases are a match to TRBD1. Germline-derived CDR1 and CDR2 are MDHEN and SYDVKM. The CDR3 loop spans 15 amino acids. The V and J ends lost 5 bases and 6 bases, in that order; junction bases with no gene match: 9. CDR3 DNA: TGTGCCAGCAGTCCGCGACAGGGGGCGCGGGCTGAAGCTTTCTTT. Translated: CASSPRQGARAEAFF. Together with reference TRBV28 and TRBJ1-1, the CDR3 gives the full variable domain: DVKVTQSSRYLVKRTGEKVFLECVQDMDHENMFWYRQDPGLGLRLIYFSYDVKMKEKGDIPEGYSVSREKKERFSLILESASTNQTSMYLCASSPRQGARAEAFFGQGTRLTVV.

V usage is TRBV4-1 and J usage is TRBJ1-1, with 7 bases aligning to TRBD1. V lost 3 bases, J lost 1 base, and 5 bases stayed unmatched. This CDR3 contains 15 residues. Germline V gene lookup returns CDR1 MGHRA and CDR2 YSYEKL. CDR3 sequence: CASSHGGQRNTEAFF. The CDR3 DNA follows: TGCGCCAGCAGCCATGGGGGACAGAGGAACACTGAAGCTTTCTTT.

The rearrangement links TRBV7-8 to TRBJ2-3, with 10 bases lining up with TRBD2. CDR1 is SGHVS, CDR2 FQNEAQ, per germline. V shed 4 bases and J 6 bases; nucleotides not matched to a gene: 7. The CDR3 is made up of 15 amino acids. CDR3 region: CASSSRAGGLDTQYF. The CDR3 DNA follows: TGTGCCAGCAGCTCTCGAGCGGGGGGGCTTGATACGCAGTATTTT.

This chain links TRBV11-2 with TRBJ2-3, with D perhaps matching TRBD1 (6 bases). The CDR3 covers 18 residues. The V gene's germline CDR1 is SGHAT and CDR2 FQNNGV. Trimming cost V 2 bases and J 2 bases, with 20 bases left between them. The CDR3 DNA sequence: TGTGCCAGCAGCTTACGGACCTCGGACAGTACTTCCACAGATACGCAGTATTTT. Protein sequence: CASSLRTSDSTSTDTQYF.

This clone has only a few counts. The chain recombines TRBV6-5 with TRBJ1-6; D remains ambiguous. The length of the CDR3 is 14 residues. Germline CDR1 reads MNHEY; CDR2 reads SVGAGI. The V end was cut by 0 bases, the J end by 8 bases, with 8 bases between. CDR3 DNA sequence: TGTGCCAGCAGTTACTCAGAGAGGTATTCACCCCTCCACTTT. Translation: CASSYSERYSPLHF.

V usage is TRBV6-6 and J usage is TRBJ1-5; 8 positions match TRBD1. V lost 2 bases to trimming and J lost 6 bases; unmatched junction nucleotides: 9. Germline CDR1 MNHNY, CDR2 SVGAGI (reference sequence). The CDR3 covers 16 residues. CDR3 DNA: TGTGCCAGCAGTTACGGGACAGGACCGACCACTCAGCCCCAGCATTTT. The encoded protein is CASSYGTGPTTQPQHF.

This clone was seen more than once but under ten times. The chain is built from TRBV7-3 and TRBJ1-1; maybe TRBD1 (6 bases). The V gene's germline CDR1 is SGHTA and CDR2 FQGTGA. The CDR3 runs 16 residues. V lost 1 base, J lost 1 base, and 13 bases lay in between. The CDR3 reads CASSLRGWGQNTEAFF. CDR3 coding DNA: TGTGCCAGCAGCTTAAGGGGGTGGGGACAGAACACTGAAGCTTTCTTT.

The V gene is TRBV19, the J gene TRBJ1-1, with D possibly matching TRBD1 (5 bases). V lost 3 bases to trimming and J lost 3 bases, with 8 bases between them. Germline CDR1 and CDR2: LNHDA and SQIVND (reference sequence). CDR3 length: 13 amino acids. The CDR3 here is CASSMGGYTEAFF. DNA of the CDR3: TGTGCCAGTAGTATGGGGGGTTACACTGAAGCTTTCTTT.

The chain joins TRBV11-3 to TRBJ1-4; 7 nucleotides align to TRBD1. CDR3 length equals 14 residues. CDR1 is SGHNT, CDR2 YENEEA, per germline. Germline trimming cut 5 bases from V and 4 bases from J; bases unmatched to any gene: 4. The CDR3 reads CASSPGQVNEKLFF. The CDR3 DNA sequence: TGTGCCAGCAGCCCCGGACAGGTTAATGAAAAACTGTTTTTT.

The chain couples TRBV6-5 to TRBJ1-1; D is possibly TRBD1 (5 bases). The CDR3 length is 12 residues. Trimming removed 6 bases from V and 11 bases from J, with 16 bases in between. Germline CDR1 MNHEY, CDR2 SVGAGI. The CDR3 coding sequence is TGTGCCAGCAGCCCCCACGGGGGGAGTGCTTTCTTT. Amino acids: CASSPHGGSAFF.

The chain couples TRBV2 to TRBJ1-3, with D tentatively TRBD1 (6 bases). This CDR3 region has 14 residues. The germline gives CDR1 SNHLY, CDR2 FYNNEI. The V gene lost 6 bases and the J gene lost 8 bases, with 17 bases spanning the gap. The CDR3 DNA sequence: TGTGCCAGCAGGGAACAGGGAATCGGTGACACCATATATTTT. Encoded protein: CASREQGIGDTIYF.

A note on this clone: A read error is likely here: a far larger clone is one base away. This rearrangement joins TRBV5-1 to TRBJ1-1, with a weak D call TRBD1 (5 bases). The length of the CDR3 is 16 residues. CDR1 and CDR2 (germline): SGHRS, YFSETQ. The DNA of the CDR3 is TGCGCCTGCAGCTTTAACCGAGGAACAGGCTACACTGAAGCTTTCTTT. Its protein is CACSFNRGTGYTEAFF. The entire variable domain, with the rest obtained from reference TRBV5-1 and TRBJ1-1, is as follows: KAGVTQTPRYLIKTRGQQVTLSCSPISGHRSVSWYQQTPGQGLQFLFEYFSETQRNKGNFPGRFSGRQFSNSRSEMNVSTLELGDSALYLCACSFNRGTGYTEAFFGQGTRLTVV.

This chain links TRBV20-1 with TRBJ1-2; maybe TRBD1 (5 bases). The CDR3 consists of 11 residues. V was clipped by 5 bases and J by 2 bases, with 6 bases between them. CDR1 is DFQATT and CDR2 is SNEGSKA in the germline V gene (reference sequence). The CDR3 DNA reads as TGCAGTGCTGCAGGGAACTATGGCTACACCTTC. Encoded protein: CSAAGNYGYTF.

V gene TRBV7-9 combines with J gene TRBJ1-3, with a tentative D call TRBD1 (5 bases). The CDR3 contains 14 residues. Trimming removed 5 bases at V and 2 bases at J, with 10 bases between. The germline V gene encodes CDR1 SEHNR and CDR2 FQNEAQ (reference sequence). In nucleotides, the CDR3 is TGTGCCAGCAGCGGAGGGACGGCTGGAAACACCATATATTTT. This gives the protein CASSGGTAGNTIYF.

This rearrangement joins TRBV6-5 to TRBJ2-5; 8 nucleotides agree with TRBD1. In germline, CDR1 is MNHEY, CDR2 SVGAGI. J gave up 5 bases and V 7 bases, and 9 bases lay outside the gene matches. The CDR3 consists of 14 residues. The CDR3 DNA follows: TGTGCCAGCAAGGCAGGGGGCAGGTGGGAGACCCAGTACTTC. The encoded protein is CASKAGGRWETQYF.

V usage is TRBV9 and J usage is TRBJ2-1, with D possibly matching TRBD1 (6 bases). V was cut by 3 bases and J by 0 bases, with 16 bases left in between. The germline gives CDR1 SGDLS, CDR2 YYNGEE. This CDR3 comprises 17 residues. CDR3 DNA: TGTGCCAGCAGCGAGGGCCTTCTAGGGGGCTCCTACAATGAGCAGTTCTTC. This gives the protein CASSEGLLGGSYNEQFF.

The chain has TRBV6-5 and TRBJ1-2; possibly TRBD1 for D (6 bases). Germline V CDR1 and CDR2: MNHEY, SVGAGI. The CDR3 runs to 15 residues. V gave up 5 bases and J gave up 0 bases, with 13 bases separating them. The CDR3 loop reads CASSLVQGPNYGYTF. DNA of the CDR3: TGTGCCAGCAGTCTCGTCCAGGGGCCTAACTATGGCTACACCTTC.